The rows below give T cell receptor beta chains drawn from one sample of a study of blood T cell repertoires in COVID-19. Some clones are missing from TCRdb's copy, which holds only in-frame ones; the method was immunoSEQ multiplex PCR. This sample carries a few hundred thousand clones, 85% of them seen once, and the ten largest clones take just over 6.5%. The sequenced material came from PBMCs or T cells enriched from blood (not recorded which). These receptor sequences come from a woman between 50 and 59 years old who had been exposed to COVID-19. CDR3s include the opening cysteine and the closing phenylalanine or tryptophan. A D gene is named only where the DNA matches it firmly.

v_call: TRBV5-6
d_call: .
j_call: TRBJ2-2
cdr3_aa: CASSLPANTGELFF

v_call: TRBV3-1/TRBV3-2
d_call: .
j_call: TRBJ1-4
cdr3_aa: CASSQEPQGGGEKLFF

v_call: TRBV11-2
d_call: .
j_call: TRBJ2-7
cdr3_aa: CASSLGKGSHSYEQYF

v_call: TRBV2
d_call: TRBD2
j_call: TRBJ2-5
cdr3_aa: CASSGRAGAYQETQYF

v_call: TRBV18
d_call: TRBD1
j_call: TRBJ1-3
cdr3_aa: CASSPTGQGIYGNTIYF

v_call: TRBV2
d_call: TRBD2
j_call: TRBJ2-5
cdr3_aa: CASRRLAGGETQYF

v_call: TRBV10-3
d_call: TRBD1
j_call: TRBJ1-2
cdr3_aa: CAISEGVIRDSFYGYTF

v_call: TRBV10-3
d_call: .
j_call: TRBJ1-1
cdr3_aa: CATSTDRGNTEAFF

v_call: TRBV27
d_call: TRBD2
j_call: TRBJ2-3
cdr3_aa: CASSFLRGSGGGADTQYF

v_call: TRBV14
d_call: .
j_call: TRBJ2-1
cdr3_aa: CASSPSYNEQFF

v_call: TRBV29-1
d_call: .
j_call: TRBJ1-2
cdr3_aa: CSVEGQGRGYTF

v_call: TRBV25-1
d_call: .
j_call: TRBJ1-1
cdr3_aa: CASSVQGNTEAFF

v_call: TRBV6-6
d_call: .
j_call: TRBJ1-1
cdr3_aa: CASSYGLGAGTEAFF

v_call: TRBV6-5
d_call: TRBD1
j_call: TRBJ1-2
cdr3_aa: CASRKTGSYGYTF

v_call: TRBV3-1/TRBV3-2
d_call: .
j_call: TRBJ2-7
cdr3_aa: CASSQGDYEQYF

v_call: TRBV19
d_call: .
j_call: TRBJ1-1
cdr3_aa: CASSVGSEAFF

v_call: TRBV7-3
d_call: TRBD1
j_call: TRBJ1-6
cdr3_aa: CASSPRGTGTPLHF

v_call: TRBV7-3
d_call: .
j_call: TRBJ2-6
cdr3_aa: CASSLRGLGGANVLTF

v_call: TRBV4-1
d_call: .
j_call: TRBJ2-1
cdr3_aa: CASSQTASSYNEQFF

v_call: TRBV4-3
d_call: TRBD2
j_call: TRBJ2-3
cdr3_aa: CASSQTGTSGGQYF

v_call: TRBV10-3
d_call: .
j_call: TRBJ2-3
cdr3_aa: CATQEGTDTQYF

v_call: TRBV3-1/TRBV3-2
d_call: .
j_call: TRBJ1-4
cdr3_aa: CAPSEAATNEKLFF

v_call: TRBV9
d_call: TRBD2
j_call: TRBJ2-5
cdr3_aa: CASSVGLQETQYF

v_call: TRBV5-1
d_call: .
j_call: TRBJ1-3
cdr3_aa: CASSPAAGRGGNTIYF

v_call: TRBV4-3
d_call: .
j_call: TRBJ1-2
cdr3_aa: CASSPQVQANYGYTF

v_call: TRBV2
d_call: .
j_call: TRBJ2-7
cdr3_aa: CASSDNFYEQYF

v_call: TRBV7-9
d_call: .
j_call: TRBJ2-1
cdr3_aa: CASITTYGNEQFF

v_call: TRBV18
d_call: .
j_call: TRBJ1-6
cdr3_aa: CASSQSSYNSPLHF

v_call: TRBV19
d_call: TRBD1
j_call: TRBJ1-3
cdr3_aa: CASRDRGKNTIYF

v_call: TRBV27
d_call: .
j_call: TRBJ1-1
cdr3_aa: CASSLTGGRNTEAFF

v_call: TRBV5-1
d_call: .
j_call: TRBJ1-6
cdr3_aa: CASSTTSGNSPLHF

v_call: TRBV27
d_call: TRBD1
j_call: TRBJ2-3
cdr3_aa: CASSFRPTGMIYTQYF

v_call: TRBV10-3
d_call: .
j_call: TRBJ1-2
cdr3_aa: CAISESGRDVTGTRPTSTF

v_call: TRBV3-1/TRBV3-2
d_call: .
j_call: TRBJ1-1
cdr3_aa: CASSPGVEREAFF

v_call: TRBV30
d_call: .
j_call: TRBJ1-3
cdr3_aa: CAWSVAALPGNTIYF

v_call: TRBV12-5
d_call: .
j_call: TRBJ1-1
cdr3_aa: CASGTGRTEAFF

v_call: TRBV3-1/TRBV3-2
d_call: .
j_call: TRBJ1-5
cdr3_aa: CASSQGEQPQHF

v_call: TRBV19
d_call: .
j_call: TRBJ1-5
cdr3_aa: CASSNRVHQPQHF

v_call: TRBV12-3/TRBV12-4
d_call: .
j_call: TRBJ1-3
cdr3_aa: CASSFGNTIYF

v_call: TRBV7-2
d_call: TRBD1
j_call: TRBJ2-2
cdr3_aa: CASSEDSGGGELFF

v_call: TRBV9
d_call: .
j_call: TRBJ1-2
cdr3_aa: CASSVGSAEVYGYTF

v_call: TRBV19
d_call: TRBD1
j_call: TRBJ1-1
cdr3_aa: CASTPPSGGVGNTEAFF

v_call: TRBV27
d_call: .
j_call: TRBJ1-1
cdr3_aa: CASSPSGTPKAFF

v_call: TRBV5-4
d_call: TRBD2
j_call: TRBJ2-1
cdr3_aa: CASSLADSNNEQFF

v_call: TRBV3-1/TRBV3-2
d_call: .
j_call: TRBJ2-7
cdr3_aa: CASSQVRTALTYEQYF

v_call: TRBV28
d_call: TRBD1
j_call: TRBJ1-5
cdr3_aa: CATEIDRGHRANQPQHF

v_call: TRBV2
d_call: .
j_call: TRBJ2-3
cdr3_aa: CASSGRRGRDTQYF

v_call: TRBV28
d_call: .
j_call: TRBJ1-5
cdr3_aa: CASRLSSSNQPQHF